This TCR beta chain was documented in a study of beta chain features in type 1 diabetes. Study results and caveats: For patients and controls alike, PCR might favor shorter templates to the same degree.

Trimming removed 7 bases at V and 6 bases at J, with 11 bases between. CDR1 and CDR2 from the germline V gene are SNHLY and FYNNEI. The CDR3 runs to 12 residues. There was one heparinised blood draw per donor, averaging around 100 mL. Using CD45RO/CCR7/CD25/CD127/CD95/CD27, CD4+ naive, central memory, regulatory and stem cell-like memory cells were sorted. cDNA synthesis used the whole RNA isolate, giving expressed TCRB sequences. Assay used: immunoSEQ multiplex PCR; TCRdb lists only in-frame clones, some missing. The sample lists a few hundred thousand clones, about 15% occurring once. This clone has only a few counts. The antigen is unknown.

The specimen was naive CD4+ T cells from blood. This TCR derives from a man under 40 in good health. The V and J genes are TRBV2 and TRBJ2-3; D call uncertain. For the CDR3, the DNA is TGTGCCAGCATAACAGCAAACGATACGCAGTATTTT. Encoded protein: CASITANDTQYF.